The text below deals with one TCR beta chain. Seattle-derived patients entered the study during active infection and were followed longitudinally. The entry originates in a study of blood T cell repertoires in COVID-19. Looking at the study overall: Specimens from acute and convalescent COVID-19 originated in the United States, Italy and Spain.

This CDR3 is built from 14 residues. In germline, CDR1 is MNHEY, CDR2 SMNVEV (reference sequence). Trimming left V 5 bases short and J 1 base short, with 12 bases between. The authors' processing: Scientists estimated how many nucleated cells there were by amplifying reference gene primers. Some clones are missing from TCRdb's copy, which holds only in-frame ones; the method was immunoSEQ multiplex PCR. From that table come the V and J calls and clone size; the DNA was used to work out D and trimming. Of some 160,000 clones listed, just over 90% were seen once; the top ten hold around 4.8%. The sequence derives from a man aged 18-30 years with COVID-19, enrolled during active disease. The rearrangement uses TRBV27 and TRBJ2-7; weak D call: TRBD1 (6 bases). Source material: peripheral blood. The CDR3 sequence is CASSISRGSYEQYF. The CDR3, as DNA: TGTGCCAGCAGTATCTCAAGGGGGTCCTACGAGCAGTACTTC.